The 20 T cell receptor beta chains reported below all come from one sample, sequenced in a study of blood T cells in healthy people across ages. Alongside a J-beta primer mix, a sample-barcoded 5' primer served in a second PCR lasting roughly 6 to 11 cycles. TCRdb called the 5' RACE reads again in MiXCR, with one record for every CDR3 protein. The data contain some 1.4 million distinct CDR3 sequences, roughly 45% of them seen just once; the ten biggest clones take up roughly 7.7%. The sequenced sample was blood. The receptors stem from a woman younger than 35 in good health.

The sample holds a few counts of this clonotype. The CDR3 bases are TGCGCCAGCAGTGGGCCGGCGGTGAATAGCTATAAAGTTCAGGATGAGCAGTTCTTC. Encoded protein: CASSGPAVNSYKVQDEQFF. The chain combines TRBV10-1 with TRBJ2-1; D is unresolved. V was trimmed by 4 bases and J by 8 bases, leaving 30 bases between them. This CDR3 contains 19 residues. CDR1 WNHNN and CDR2 SYGVQD come from the germline V gene (reference sequence).

This clonotype has only a few counts. The chain carries TRBV11-2 and TRBJ2-1; D remains ambiguous. The germline V gene encodes CDR1 SGHAT and CDR2 FQNNGV. The CDR3 contains 14 residues. V lost 0 bases to trimming and J lost 3 bases, with 6 bases between them. The CDR3 bases are TGTGCCAGCAGCTTAGATCCCGACTACAATGAGCAGTTCTTC. Amino acids: CASSLDPDYNEQFF.

This sequence joins TRBV30 and TRBJ2-1; no reliable D call. The germline V and J ends were trimmed by 0 bases and 4 bases, with 10 bases remaining between them. Germline V gene data show CDR1 as GTSNPN and CDR2 as SVGIG (reference sequence). This CDR3 contains 14 residues. CDR3 in amino acids: CAWSVVSTYNEQFF. For the CDR3, the DNA is TGTGCCTGGAGTGTAGTGTCGACTTACAATGAGCAGTTCTTC.

The V call is TRBV2, the J call TRBJ2-3; D tentatively fits TRBD1 or TRBD2 (5 bases each). Germline lookup yields CDR1 SNHLY and CDR2 FYNNEI. The length of the CDR3 is 16 residues. The V gene lost 2 bases and the J gene lost 1 base, with 13 bases spanning the gap. CDR3 in amino acids: CASSEWAQGGTDTQYF. The CDR3 DNA reads as TGTGCCAGCAGTGAATGGGCGCAGGGAGGCACAGATACGCAGTATTTT. The complete variable domain, with remaining parts taken from reference TRBV2 and TRBJ2-3, reads EPEVTQTPSHQVTQMGQEVILRCVPISNHLYFYWYRQILGQKVEFLVSFYNNEISEKSEIFDDQFSVERPDGSNFTLKIRSTKLEDSAMYFCASSEWAQGGTDTQYFGPGTRLTVL.

This chain links TRBV6-5 with TRBJ1-2; 11 positions match TRBD1. The CDR3 is 15 amino acids. V lost 0 bases to trimming and J lost 6 bases; unmatched junction nucleotides: 3. Germline V gene lookup returns CDR1 MNHEY and CDR2 SVGAGI. The CDR3 bases are TGTGCCAGCAGTTACTCCCGGGACAGGGGGGATGGCTACACCTTC. Protein sequence: CASSYSRDRGDGYTF.

This clonotype was seen a few times. The chain is built from TRBV7-9 and TRBJ2-7; D remains unclear. The V and J ends lost 2 bases and 5 bases respectively, with 10 bases between them. The CDR3 has 13 amino acids. Germline V gene lookup returns CDR1 SEHNR and CDR2 FQNEAQ (reference sequence). The CDR3 nucleotides are TGTGCCAGCAGCTTACCCGGCTTCAACGAGCAGTACTTC. Its translation: CASSLPGFNEQYF. Together with reference TRBV7-9 and TRBJ2-7, the CDR3 gives the full variable domain: DTGVSQNPRHKITKRGQNVTFRCDPISEHNRLYWYRQTLGQGPEFLTYFQNEAQLEKSRLLSDRFSAERPKGSFSTLEIQRTEQGDSAMYLCASSLPGFNEQYFGPGTRLTVT.

With regard to this clonotype: Just one base apart from a much larger clone, this may be a read error. This chain uses TRBV25-1 with TRBJ2-1, with D perhaps TRBD2 (5 bases). The CDR3 sequence is 12 residues long. CDR1 and CDR2 from the germline V gene are MGHDK and SYGVNS. V gave up 2 bases and J gave up 13 bases, with 12 bases separating them. The CDR3 here is CASSERGETQFF. In nucleotides, the CDR3 is TGTGCCAGCAGTGAACGGGGAGAGACCCAGTTCTTC.

This chain joins TRBV14 and TRBJ2-3, with D tentatively TRBD1 (5 bases). V lost 3 bases and J 0 bases, leaving 7 bases between the germline ends. The CDR3 runs 14 residues. Looked up from germline, CDR1 is SGHDN and CDR2 is FVKESK. CDR3 residues: CASSQTASTDTQYF. Here the CDR3 DNA reads TGTGCCAGCAGCCAGACAGCTAGCACAGATACGCAGTATTTT. The whole variable domain, remainder taken from reference TRBV14 and TRBJ2-3, is EAGVTQFPSHSVIEKGQTVTLRCDPISGHDNLYWYRRVMGKEIKFLLHFVKESKQDESGMPNNRFLAERTGGTYSTLKVQPAELEDSGVYFCASSQTASTDTQYFGPGTRLTVL.

This clonotype has just a few counts. The V gene is TRBV27, the J gene TRBJ1-5, with a possible D match to TRBD1 (6 bases). V lost 4 bases, J lost 5 bases, and 15 bases lay in between. The CDR3 totals 15 residues. Germline V gene data show CDR1 as MNHEY and CDR2 as SMNVEV (reference sequence). Written as DNA, the CDR3 is TGTGCCAGCAGTTCGTCGTCAGGGGAGGATCAGCCCCAGCATTTT. Amino acid sequence: CASSSSSGEDQPQHF.

This CDR3 is CASSQQMTAKNIQYF. The DNA for the CDR3 is TGCGCCAGCAGCCAGCAAATGACAGCCAAAAACATTCAGTACTTC. The V gene is TRBV4-1, the J gene TRBJ2-4; D gene ambiguous. This CDR3 spans 15 amino acids. Germline loops: CDR1 MGHRA, CDR2 YSYEKL. V was trimmed by 3 bases and J by 0 bases, leaving 9 bases between them.

The gene calls are TRBV20-1 and TRBJ2-3; possibly TRBD1 for D (8 bases). Germline CDR1 is DFQATT and CDR2 is SNEGSKA (reference sequence). V lost 7 bases to trimming and J lost 5 bases, with 28 bases between them. The CDR3 is made up of 17 amino acids. CDR3: CSGQGAEAGVYGDTQYF. CDR3 sequence (DNA): TGCAGTGGCCAGGGGGCGGAGGCGGGAGTGTATGGAGATACGCAGTATTTT.

The rearrangement links TRBV10-3 to TRBJ2-7; TRBD2 matches 10 bases. V lost 11 bases, J lost 5 bases, and 9 bases stayed unmatched. The length of the CDR3 is 13 residues. Germline values: CDR1 ENHRY, CDR2 SYGVKD. The CDR3 DNA is TGTGCCGTATCCCCGGGACTAGCGAACGAGCAGTACTTC. It is translated as CAVSPGLANEQYF.

The rearrangement joins TRBV6-6 to TRBJ1-4; D remains unclear. The CDR3 loop spans 13 amino acids. The V end lost 6 bases, the J end lost 2 bases, and 7 bases lay between the germline ends. CDR1 and CDR2 (germline): MNHNY, SVGAGI (reference sequence). The CDR3, as DNA: TGTGCCAGCAGCGCCGACACTAATGAAAAACTGTTTTTT. Translation: CASSADTNEKLFF.

This CDR3 is CASSQGVGQSTDTQYF. For the CDR3, the DNA is TGCGCCAGCAGCCAAGGAGTAGGACAGAGCACAGATACGCAGTATTTT. This chain connects TRBV4-1 to TRBJ2-3; TRBD1 might be the D (6 bases). Germline CDR1 is MGHRA and CDR2 is YSYEKL. Trimming shortened V by 1 base and J by 0 bases, and 11 bases separated the two germline ends. The CDR3 spans 16 residues.

This clonotype has more than one count but fewer than ten. The V and J genes are TRBV20-1 and TRBJ1-2; the D gene is possibly TRBD1 (5 bases). Germline V gene data show CDR1 as DFQATT and CDR2 as SNEGSKA (reference sequence). This CDR3 comprises 14 residues. V was cut by 5 bases and J by 0 bases, with 13 bases left in between. The CDR3 sequence is CSASRGEANYGYTF. The DNA for the CDR3 is TGCAGTGCTTCAAGGGGTGAAGCTAACTATGGCTACACCTTC.

This clonotype was found a few times. This sequence joins TRBV3-1 and TRBJ2-7; D may be TRBD1 (6 bases). The CDR3 sequence is 12 residues long. The germline gives CDR1 LGHDT, CDR2 YNNKEL (reference sequence). V dropped 3 bases and J dropped 6 bases, with 9 bases sitting between them. The CDR3: CASSQIGGEQYF. The CDR3 DNA reads TGTGCCAGCAGCCAGATAGGGGGCGAGCAGTACTTC.

The CDR3 DNA reads TGTGCCAGCAGCCCACAGTCTCCCGCCCTCGAGCAGTACTTC. Translating it yields CASSPQSPALEQYF. The gene calls are TRBV7-9 and TRBJ2-5; no clear D gene. The DNA matches TRBJ2-7 better at its end, which makes the J call doubtful. This CDR3 has 14 amino acids. Germline V gene data show CDR1 as SEHNR and CDR2 as FQNEAQ (reference sequence).

The chain couples TRBV6-5 to TRBJ2-3; D unclear. Trimming removed 8 bases from V and 0 bases from J, with 9 bases in between. Looked up from germline, CDR1 is MNHEY and CDR2 is SVGAGI. The CDR3 is 13 amino acids. CDR3 sequence: CASHNPSTDTQYF. The CDR3, as DNA: TGTGCCAGCCATAATCCCAGCACAGATACGCAGTATTTT.

V gene TRBV20-1 combines with J gene TRBJ2-1, with a weak D call TRBD2 (5 bases). Germline CDR1 DFQATT, CDR2 SNEGSKA (reference sequence). Trimming left V 2 bases short and J 12 bases short, with 14 bases between. The CDR3 covers 12 residues. This CDR3 is CSARSSAGVQFF. The CDR3 coding sequence is TGCAGTGCTAGATCCTCGGCGGGTGTGCAGTTCTTC.

In this sample, this clonotype turned up a few times. The chain uses TRBV21-1 and TRBJ2-7; the table's D gene call, TRBD1, was not cross checked with the DNA. TRBV21-1 is marked as a pseudogene. The CDR3 loop spans 15 amino acids. Here the CDR3 reads CASSIGGVSAYEQYF. The CDR3 DNA follows: TGTGCCAGCAGCATCGGGGGAGTCAGCGCCTACGAGCAGTACTTC.